This TCR beta chain came from a study of post-analysis software for immune sequencing data. Study summary: Included among the disease courses, which were recorded for the cohort, were relapsing-remitting, secondary progressive and progressive-relapsing multiple sclerosis. Overall study findings and caveats: Compared with controls, patients had more of roughly 5 TRBV segments, including TRBV5-6, TRBV5-1 and TRBV20-1.

Germline CDR1 is SGHTA and CDR2 is FQGNSA. The CDR3 is made up of 15 amino acids. The V end lost 1 base, the J end lost 7 bases, and 14 bases lay between the germline ends. Unique molecular identifiers were present in the TCR beta cDNA libraries. From the PCR reads, TCRdb called clonotypes with MiXCR, one entry per CDR3 protein. The table lists some 690,000 distinct CDR3 sequences, 25% to 30% of them singletons, with roughly 0.53% in the top ten. With regard to this clonotype: As yet, its antigen is unknown.

The TCR was taken from a girl aged 10 to 17 with multiple sclerosis. The chain has TRBV7-2 and TRBJ2-1; tentatively, D is TRBD1 (6 bases). Input material: blood. CDR3 DNA: TGTGCCAGCAGCTTAGAGGTACAGGGCGGTAATGAGCAGTTCTTC. Protein: CASSLEVQGGNEQFF.